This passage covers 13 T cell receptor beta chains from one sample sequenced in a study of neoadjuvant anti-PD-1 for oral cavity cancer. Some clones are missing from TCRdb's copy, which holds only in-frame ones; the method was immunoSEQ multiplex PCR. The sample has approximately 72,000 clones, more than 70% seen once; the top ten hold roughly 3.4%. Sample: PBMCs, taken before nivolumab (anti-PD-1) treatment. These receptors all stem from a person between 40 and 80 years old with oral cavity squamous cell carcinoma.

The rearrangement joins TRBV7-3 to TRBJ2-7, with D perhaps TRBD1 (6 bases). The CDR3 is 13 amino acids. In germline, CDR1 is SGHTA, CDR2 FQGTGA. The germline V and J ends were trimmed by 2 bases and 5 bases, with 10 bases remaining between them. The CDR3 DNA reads TGTGCCAGCAGCTTAGGGGCAGGGGACGAGCAGTACTTC. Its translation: CASSLGAGDEQYF.

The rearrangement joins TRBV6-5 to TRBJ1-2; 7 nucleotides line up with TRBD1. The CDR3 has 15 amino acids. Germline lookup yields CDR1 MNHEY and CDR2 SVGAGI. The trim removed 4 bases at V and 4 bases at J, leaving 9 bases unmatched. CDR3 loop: CASSLGPDRAYGYTF. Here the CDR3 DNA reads TGTGCCAGCAGTTTAGGCCCCGACAGGGCCTATGGCTACACCTTC.

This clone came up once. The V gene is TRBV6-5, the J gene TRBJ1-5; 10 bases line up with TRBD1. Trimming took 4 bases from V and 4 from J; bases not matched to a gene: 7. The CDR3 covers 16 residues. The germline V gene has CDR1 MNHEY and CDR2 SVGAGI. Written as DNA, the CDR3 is TGTGCCAGCAGTTTCTCGACAGGGGGCGGTAATCAGCCCCAGCATTTT. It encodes CASSFSTGGGNQPQHF.

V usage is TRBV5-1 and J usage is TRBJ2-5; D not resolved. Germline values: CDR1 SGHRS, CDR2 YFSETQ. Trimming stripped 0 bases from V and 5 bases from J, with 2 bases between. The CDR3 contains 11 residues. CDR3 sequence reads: CASSLDETQYF. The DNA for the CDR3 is TGCGCCAGCAGCTTGGATGAGACCCAGTACTTC.

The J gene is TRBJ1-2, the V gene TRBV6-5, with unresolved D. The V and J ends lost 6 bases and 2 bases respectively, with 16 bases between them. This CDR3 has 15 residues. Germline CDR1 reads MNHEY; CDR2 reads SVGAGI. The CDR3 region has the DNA TGTGCCAGCAGCCGGGTTAGGGAAGGGAACTATGGCTACACCTTC. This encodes CASSRVREGNYGYTF.

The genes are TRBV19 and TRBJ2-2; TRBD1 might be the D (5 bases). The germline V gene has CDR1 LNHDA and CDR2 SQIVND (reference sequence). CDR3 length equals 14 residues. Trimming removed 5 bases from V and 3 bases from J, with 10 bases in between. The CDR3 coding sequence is TGTGCCAGTAGTGCACAGGCGTACACCGGGGAGCTGTTTTTT. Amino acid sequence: CASSAQAYTGELFF.

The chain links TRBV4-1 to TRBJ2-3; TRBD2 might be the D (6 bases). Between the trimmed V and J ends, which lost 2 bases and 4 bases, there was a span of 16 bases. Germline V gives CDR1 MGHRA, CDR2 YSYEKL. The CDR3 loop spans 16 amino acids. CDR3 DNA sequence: TGCGCCAGCAGCCAACCTTCGCGGGGAGTATCAGATACGCAGTATTTT. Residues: CASSQPSRGVSDTQYF.

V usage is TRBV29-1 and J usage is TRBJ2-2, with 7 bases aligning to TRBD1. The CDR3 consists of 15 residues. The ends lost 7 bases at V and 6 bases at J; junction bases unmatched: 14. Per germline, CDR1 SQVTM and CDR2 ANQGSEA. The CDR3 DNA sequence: TGCAGCGCCTCCTCTACAGGGGTTGGGGCCGGGGAGCTGTTTTTT. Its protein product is CSASSTGVGAGELFF.

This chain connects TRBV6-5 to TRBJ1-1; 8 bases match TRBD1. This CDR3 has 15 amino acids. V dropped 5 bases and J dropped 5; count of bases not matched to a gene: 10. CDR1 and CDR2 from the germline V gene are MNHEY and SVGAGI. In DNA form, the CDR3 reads TGTGCCAGCAGTCTACCAGGACAGGGAGAAACTGAAGCTTTCTTT. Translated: CASSLPGQGETEAFF.

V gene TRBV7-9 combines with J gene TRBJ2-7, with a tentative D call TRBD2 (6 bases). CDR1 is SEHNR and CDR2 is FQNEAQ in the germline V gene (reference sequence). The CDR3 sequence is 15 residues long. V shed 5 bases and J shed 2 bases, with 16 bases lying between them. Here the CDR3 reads CASSTEAGIPYEQYF. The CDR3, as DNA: TGTGCCAGCAGCACGGAGGCGGGGATTCCCTACGAGCAGTACTTC.

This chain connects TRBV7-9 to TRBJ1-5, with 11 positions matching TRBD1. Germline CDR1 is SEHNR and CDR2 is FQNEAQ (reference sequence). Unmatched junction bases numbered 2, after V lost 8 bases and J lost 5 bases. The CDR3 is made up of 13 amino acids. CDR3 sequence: CASGTGGHQPQHF. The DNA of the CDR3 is TGTGCCAGCGGGACAGGGGGTCATCAGCCCCAGCATTTT. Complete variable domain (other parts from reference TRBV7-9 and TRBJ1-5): DTGVSQNPRHKITKRGQNVTFRCDPISEHNRLYWYRQTLGQGPEFLTYFQNEAQLEKSRLLSDRFSAERPKGSFSTLEIQRTEQGDSAMYLCASGTGGHQPQHFGDGTRLSIL.

The CDR3 loop reads CASTGTSGGYEQYF. CDR3 nucleotide sequence: TGCGCCAGCACAGGGACTAGCGGTGGTTACGAGCAGTACTTC. The chain joins TRBV5-1 to TRBJ2-7; TRBD2 agrees at 11 bases. Germline V gene lookup returns CDR1 SGHRS and CDR2 YFSETQ. This CDR3 is 14 amino acids long. Trimming cost V 6 bases and J 4 bases; bases outside gene matches: 6. Complete variable domain (other parts from reference TRBV5-1 and TRBJ2-7): KAGVTQTPRYLIKTRGQQVTLSCSPISGHRSVSWYQQTPGQGLQFLFEYFSETQRNKGNFPGRFSGRQFSNSRSEMNVSTLELGDSALYLCASTGTSGGYEQYFGPGTRLTVT.

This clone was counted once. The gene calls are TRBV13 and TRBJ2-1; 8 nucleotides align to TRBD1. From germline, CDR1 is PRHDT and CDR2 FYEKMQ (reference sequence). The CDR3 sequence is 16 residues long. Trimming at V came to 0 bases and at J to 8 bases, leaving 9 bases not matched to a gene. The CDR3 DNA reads TGTGCCAGCAGCTTAGGCCGGTGGACAGGGCGATATGAGCAGTTCTTC. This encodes CASSLGRWTGRYEQFF.